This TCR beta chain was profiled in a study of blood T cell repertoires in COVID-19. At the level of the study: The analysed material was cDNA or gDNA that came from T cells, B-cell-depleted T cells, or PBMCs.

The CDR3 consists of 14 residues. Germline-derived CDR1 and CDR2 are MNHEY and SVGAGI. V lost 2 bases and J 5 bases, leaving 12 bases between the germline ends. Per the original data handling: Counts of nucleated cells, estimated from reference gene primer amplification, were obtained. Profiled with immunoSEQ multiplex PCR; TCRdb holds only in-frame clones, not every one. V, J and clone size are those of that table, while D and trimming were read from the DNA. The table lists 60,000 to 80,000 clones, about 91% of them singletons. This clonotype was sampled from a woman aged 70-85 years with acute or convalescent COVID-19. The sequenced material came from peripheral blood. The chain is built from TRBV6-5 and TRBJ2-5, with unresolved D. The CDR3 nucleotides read TGTGCCAGCAGTTACGTGGTTAGCTGGGAGACCCAGTACTTC. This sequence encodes CASSYVVSWETQYF.